This entry lists 12 T cell receptor beta chains sequenced from one sample in a study of T cells in Graves' hyperthyroidism and ophthalmopathy. Using RNA transcripts as the source, TCR beta CDR3 regions were amplified. An initial round of RT-PCR targeting the TCR CDR3 relied on the HTBI primer set. TCRdb reanalysed the multiplex PCR reads using MiXCR and keeps one entry per CDR3 protein. The sample lists more than 350,000 distinct CDR3 sequences, 15% occurring once. The specimen was blood. These receptors were obtained from a woman aged 25 to 45 with Graves' hyperthyroidism.

This clonotype appeared a few times. V is TRBV7-2 and J is TRBJ1-5, with D tentatively TRBD1 (5 bases). CDR3 length: 16 amino acids. In germline, CDR1 is SGHTA, CDR2 FQGNSA. V was shortened by 5 bases and J by 1 base, with 15 bases between the two germline ends. This CDR3 is CASSQAQGLSNQPQHF. The CDR3, as DNA: TGTGCCAGCAGCCAGGCGCAGGGATTGAGCAATCAGCCCCAGCATTTT.

The table lists this clonotype with a few counts. This CDR3 reads CSGSIDSSYEQYF. The CDR3 region has the DNA TGCAGCGGATCCATCGACAGCTCCTACGAGCAGTACTTC. The V and J genes are TRBV29-1 and TRBJ2-7; D may be TRBD1 (5 bases). Germline-derived CDR1 and CDR2 are SQVTM and ANQGSEA. V shed 7 bases and J shed 0 bases, with 13 bases lying between them. There are 13 residues in the CDR3.

This clonotype was observed many times. The chain uses TRBV28 and TRBJ2-3; 7 bases agree with TRBD2. CDR1 is MDHEN, CDR2 SYDVKM, per germline. The CDR3 extends over 15 amino acids. The V segment lost 3 bases and the J segment 4 bases; nucleotides outside the gene matches: 7. CDR3 amino acids: CASSFAGDRADTQYF. The CDR3 DNA reads as TGTGCCAGCAGTTTTGCGGGAGATAGGGCAGATACGCAGTATTTT.

This chain links TRBV28 with TRBJ2-1, with 7 bases matching TRBD2. V dropped 4 bases and J dropped 2; count of bases not matched to a gene: 8. From germline, CDR1 is MDHEN and CDR2 SYDVKM. CDR3 length: 16 amino acids. The CDR3 reads CASSYDGAGAYNEQFF. The CDR3 nucleotides read TGTGCCAGCAGTTACGATGGCGCGGGGGCCTACAATGAGCAGTTCTTC.

This clonotype was recorded at least ten times. CDR3 nucleotides: TGCAGTGCTAGAGATACTGTCCAGGGTGCCTACGAGCAGTACTTC. It encodes CSARDTVQGAYEQYF. The chain carries TRBV20-1 and TRBJ2-7; possible D gene TRBD1, 5 bases. This CDR3 contains 15 residues. Germline CDR1 and CDR2: DFQATT and SNEGSKA (reference sequence). The V and J ends lost 0 bases and 2 bases respectively, with 14 bases between them.

This chain joins TRBV5-1 and TRBJ2-7; 9 bases are shared with TRBD2. Germline V gives CDR1 SGHRS, CDR2 YFSETQ. V lost 7 bases, J lost 4 bases, and 15 bases stayed unmatched. The CDR3 length is 16 residues. DNA of the CDR3: TGCGCCAGCGCCGCCGGGGTAGCGGGAGCCCAGTACGAGCAGTACTTC. Amino acids: CASAAGVAGAQYEQYF.

This clonotype was recorded a few times. This chain connects TRBV20-1 to TRBJ2-5; 16 bases agree with TRBD2. Germline V CDR1 and CDR2: DFQATT, SNEGSKA (reference sequence). CDR3 length: 18 amino acids. With V trimmed by 6 bases and J by 5 bases, 15 bases remained unmatched. The CDR3 here is CSAPSSGTSGREGETQYF. CDR3 coding DNA: TGCAGTGCCCCGAGTTCCGGGACTAGCGGGAGGGAAGGGGAGACCCAGTACTTC.

In its sample, this clonotype was seen many times. This chain connects TRBV28 to TRBJ1-1; D not certain. The CDR3 sequence is 15 residues long. Germline values: CDR1 MDHEN, CDR2 SYDVKM. Trimming left V 4 bases short and J 1 base short, with 13 bases between. The CDR3 sequence: CASSSPGGRNTEAFF. CDR3 DNA sequence: TGTGCCAGCAGTTCACCCGGAGGGCGGAACACTGAAGCTTTCTTT.

This sequence joins TRBV20-1 and TRBJ1-5, with D tentatively TRBD1 (6 bases). The germline V and J ends were trimmed by 5 bases and 4 bases, with 15 bases remaining between them. The CDR3 has 14 residues. Germline-derived CDR1 and CDR2 are DFQATT and SNEGSKA (reference sequence). CDR3 coding DNA: TGCAGTGCTTTTAACAGGGACGGGAATCAGCCCCAGCATTTT. Translation gives CSAFNRDGNQPQHF.

As for this clonotype: A read error is possible here, since a much larger clone lies one base away. This chain uses TRBV28 with TRBJ2-5; TRBD2 agrees at 7 bases. Germline lookup yields CDR1 MDHEN and CDR2 SYDVKM. The CDR3 spans 15 residues. The junction had 11 bases not matched to a gene; V was cut back by 6 bases and J by 4 bases. The CDR3 sequence is CASRTSRRARETQYF. In nucleotides, the CDR3 is TGTGCCAGCAGGACTAGCAGGAGGGCCCGAGAGACCCAGTACTTC.

This clonotype came up many times. The genes are TRBV2 and TRBJ2-1; D may match TRBD1 or TRBD2 (6 bases each). V was shortened by 2 bases and J by 4 bases, with 9 bases between the two germline ends. Germline values: CDR1 SNHLY, CDR2 FYNNEI. CDR3 size: 14 residues. The DNA of the CDR3 is TGTGCCAGCAGTGAAAGGGGGGTTTACAATGAGCAGTTCTTC. It codes for CASSERGVYNEQFF. Using reference TRBV2 and TRBJ2-1 for the parts outside the CDR3, the full variable domain is EPEVTQTPSHQVTQMGQEVILRCVPISNHLYFYWYRQILGQKVEFLVSFYNNEISEKSEIFDDQFSVERPDGSNFTLKIRSTKLEDSAMYFCASSERGVYNEQFFGPGTRLTVL.

The V and J genes are TRBV28 and TRBJ2-3, with a weak D call TRBD2 (6 bases). The CDR3 is 16 amino acids. V lost 6 bases and J lost 2, with 18 bases in between. CDR1 MDHEN and CDR2 SYDVKM come from the germline V gene. In DNA form, the CDR3 reads TGTGCCAGCAGCCTACCCAAGCGGGCCCCCACAGATACGCAGTATTTT. Translated, it gives CASSLPKRAPTDTQYF.